One and the same sample provided the 32 T cell receptor beta chains below, sequenced in a study of siplizumab effects on memory and regulatory T cells. Clones were sequenced by immunoSEQ multiplex PCR, and TCRdb holds only the in-frame ones, with some missing. The sample has 100,000 to 120,000 clones, more than 90% seen once. Specimen: CD4+ T cells sorted from blood. The receptor set was obtained from a human donor in good health.

CDR3 DNA sequence: TGTGCCAGCAGCTTAGCGGGAGCGGAGGTCTACAATGAGCAGTTCTTC. Its translation is CASSLAGAEVYNEQFF. The chain is built from TRBV7-6 and TRBJ2-1; tentative D call: TRBD2 (5 bases). V was pared by 0 bases and J by 3 bases, with 12 bases between. This CDR3 is 16 amino acids long. Germline V CDR1 and CDR2: SGHVS, FNYEAQ.

In DNA, the CDR3 is TGCGCCAGCAGCCAAGGGGACAGCACCATTGAAAAACTGTTTTTT. It codes for CASSQGDSTIEKLFF. The V gene is TRBV4-1, the J gene TRBJ1-4; 7 bases are a match to TRBD1. The CDR3 sequence is 15 residues long. Looked up from germline, CDR1 is MGHRA and CDR2 is YSYEKL. With V trimmed by 1 base and J by 7 bases, 6 bases remained unmatched.

This chain connects TRBV5-8 to TRBJ1-5; D is perhaps TRBD1 (6 bases). This CDR3 is 15 amino acids long. V shed 2 bases and J shed 2 bases, with 11 bases lying between them. The germline V gene encodes CDR1 SGHTS and CDR2 YDEGEE. The CDR3 sequence: CASSFGYRGNQPQHF. CDR3 bases: TGTGCCAGCAGCTTTGGGTACAGGGGCAATCAGCCCCAGCATTTT.

CDR3 sequence: CASSPWTGMNTEAFF. The CDR3 region has the DNA TGCGCCAGCAGCCCCTGGACAGGGATGAACACTGAAGCTTTCTTT. The J gene is TRBJ1-1, the V gene TRBV5-1, with 8 bases identical to TRBD1. J gave up 0 bases and V 4 bases, and 5 bases lay outside the gene matches. Germline CDR1 is SGHRS and CDR2 is YFSETQ. The CDR3 covers 15 residues.

The genes are TRBV5-6 and TRBJ2-7; D is perhaps TRBD1 (6 bases). Germline-derived CDR1 and CDR2 are SGHDT and YYEEEE. V lost 1 base, J lost 2 bases, and 13 bases lay in between. The CDR3 spans 15 residues. CDR3 nucleotide sequence: TGTGCCAGCAGCTTGCACGGACAGAGCACCTACGAGCAGTACTTC. Encoded protein: CASSLHGQSTYEQYF. The variable domain in full, completed from reference TRBV5-6 and TRBJ2-7, reads DAGVTQSPTHLIKTRGQQVTLRCSPKSGHDTVSWYQQALGQGPQFIFQYYEEEERQRGNFPDRFSGHQFPNYSSELNVNALLLGDSALYLCASSLHGQSTYEQYFGPGTRLTVT.

The rearrangement links TRBV6-5 to TRBJ2-7, with 7 positions matching TRBD1. V lost 6 bases, J lost 1 base, and 6 bases stayed unmatched. The CDR3 contains 14 residues. Germline CDR1 and CDR2: MNHEY and SVGAGI. The CDR3 nucleotides are TGTGCCAGCAGACGTACAGGGGATTCCTACGAGCAGTACTTC. This translates into CASRRTGDSYEQYF.

J is TRBJ2-1 and V is TRBV6-5; 8 nucleotides line up with TRBD1. The CDR3 extends over 16 amino acids. J lost 7 bases, V lost 3 bases, and 11 bases had no gene match. Germline values: CDR1 MNHEY, CDR2 SVGAGI. CDR3 bases: TGTGCCAGCAGTTATCCCTCCACAGGGGGGTGGAATGAGCAGTTCTTC. Translated: CASSYPSTGGWNEQFF.

The chain recombines TRBV5-5 with TRBJ2-3; possibly TRBD2 for D (5 bases). The germline V gene encodes CDR1 SGHKS and CDR2 YYEKEE (reference sequence). Trimming took 0 bases from V and 9 from J, leaving 8 bases between them. The CDR3 is made up of 12 amino acids. CDR3 amino acids: CASSLDGITQYF. As DNA, the CDR3 is TGTGCCAGCAGCTTGGACGGGATCACGCAGTATTTT.

J is TRBJ1-1 and V is TRBV6-1; D gene unclear. The CDR3 contains 11 residues. With 1 base removed from V and 7 bases from J, the gap between germline ends came to 4 bases. Germline CDR1 and CDR2: MNHNS and SASEGT. CDR3 sequence reads: CASSEEYEAFF. The CDR3, as DNA: TGTGCCAGCAGTGAAGAGTATGAAGCTTTCTTT.

The chain couples TRBV7-8 to TRBJ2-7; D is uncertain. This CDR3 has 14 amino acids. Germline CDR1 reads SGHVS; CDR2 reads FQNEAQ. Trimming removed 0 bases at V and 2 bases at J, with 8 bases between. The CDR3 sequence: CASSLAQLPYEQYF. The CDR3 DNA sequence: TGTGCCAGCAGCTTAGCACAGTTACCCTACGAGCAGTACTTC.

This chain joins TRBV29-1 and TRBJ2-7; the D gene is possibly TRBD1 (8 bases). There are 14 residues in the CDR3. The germline CDR1 and CDR2 sequences are SQVTM and ANQGSEA. V lost 5 bases and J lost 1, with 15 bases in between. This CDR3 is CSVSTGGGSYEQYF. The CDR3 DNA is TGCAGCGTTTCAACAGGGGGGGGTTCCTACGAGCAGTACTTC.

V usage is TRBV5-4 and J usage is TRBJ1-1; 8 bases align to TRBD1. Germline CDR1 is SGHNT and CDR2 is YYREEE (reference sequence). This CDR3 comprises 13 residues. Trimming removed 4 bases from V and 5 bases from J; junction bases left unmatched: 4. CDR3 loop: CASSTTGGTEAFF. In nucleotides, the CDR3 is TGTGCCAGCAGCACCACAGGGGGAACTGAAGCTTTCTTT.

The chain is built from TRBV11-3 and TRBJ1-1; D is ambiguous. Trimming cost V 2 bases and J 0 bases, with 7 bases left between them. Germline V gene data show CDR1 as SGHNT and CDR2 as YENEEA. This CDR3 comprises 14 residues. DNA for the CDR3: TGTGCCAGCAGCTTACAAGGTTTGAACACTGAAGCTTTCTTT. Translation: CASSLQGLNTEAFF. The full variable domain, its missing parts supplied by reference TRBV11-3 and TRBJ1-1, is EAGVVQSPRYKIIEKKQPVAFWCNPISGHNTLYWYLQNLGQGPELLIRYENEEAVDDSQLPKDRFSAERLKGVDSTLKIQPAELGDSAVYLCASSLQGLNTEAFFGQGTRLTVV.

The table lists this clone with a count of one. The rearrangement joins TRBV15 to TRBJ2-5; D gene uncertain. Trimming pared 2 bases from V and 4 bases from J, leaving 2 bases between. The CDR3 is made up of 11 amino acids. Germline V gene lookup returns CDR1 LNHNV and CDR2 YYDKDF (reference sequence). CDR3 in amino acids: CATSRIETQYF. Here the CDR3 DNA reads TGTGCCACCAGCAGAATAGAGACCCAGTACTTC.

This chain uses TRBV5-1 with TRBJ2-3; D gene unclear. The germline V gene has CDR1 SGHRS and CDR2 YFSETQ. Trimming shortened V by 4 bases and J by 0 bases, and 6 bases separated the two germline ends. The CDR3 sequence is 13 residues long. CDR3 sequence: CASSLDSTDTQYF. CDR3 nucleotide sequence: TGCGCCAGCAGCCTGGACAGCACAGATACGCAGTATTTT.

Turning to this clone: The same CDR3 is also encoded by other DNA sequences in this sample. This chain connects TRBV5-1 to TRBJ1-1, with a tentative D call TRBD1 (6 bases). From germline, CDR1 is SGHRS and CDR2 YFSETQ. The length of the CDR3 is 15 residues. V lost 7 bases and J 0 bases, leaving 16 bases between the germline ends. The CDR3 DNA reads as TGCGCCAGCTACCCGGGGGGCAGCTTGAACACTGAAGCTTTCTTT. This gives the protein CASYPGGSLNTEAFF.

The gene calls are TRBV5-1 and TRBJ1-1, with D hard to call. Germline V lookup: CDR1 SGHRS, CDR2 YFSETQ. Trimming left V 6 bases short and J 2 bases short, with 17 bases between. The CDR3 extends over 15 amino acids. The CDR3 bases are TGCGCCAGCACTTCCCACCGACGGGCAAACACTGAAGCTTTCTTT. Translated: CASTSHRRANTEAFF. Filled out from reference TRBV5-1 and TRBJ1-1, the complete variable domain reads KAGVTQTPRYLIKTRGQQVTLSCSPISGHRSVSWYQQTPGQGLQFLFEYFSETQRNKGNFPGRFSGRQFSNSRSEMNVSTLELGDSALYLCASTSHRRANTEAFFGQGTRLTVV.

This clone has just one count. The chain couples TRBV10-3 to TRBJ2-5; no firm D call. V was pared by 10 bases and J by 5 bases, with 14 bases between. The germline gives CDR1 ENHRY, CDR2 SYGVKD. The CDR3 is made up of 12 amino acids. DNA for the CDR3: TGTGCCACCTCGTGGAGTTGGGAGACCCAGTACTTC. Its protein product is CATSWSWETQYF.

The chain uses TRBV20-1 and TRBJ2-1; D not resolved. The length of the CDR3 is 11 residues. V was trimmed by 4 bases and J by 7 bases, leaving 8 bases between them. Germline V gives CDR1 DFQATT, CDR2 SNEGSKA (reference sequence). Here the CDR3 DNA reads TGCAGTGCTACCCTTAAGAATGAGCAGTTCTTC. Its translation is CSATLKNEQFF.

CDR3 DNA: TGCAGTGGACAAATGAACACTGAAGCTTTCTTT. This codes for CSGQMNTEAFF. The chain has TRBV20-1 and TRBJ1-1; D gene ambiguous. Trimming pared 7 bases from V and 0 bases from J, leaving 6 bases between. Germline CDR1 and CDR2: DFQATT and SNEGSKA (reference sequence). The CDR3 spans 11 residues.

The V and J genes are TRBV5-1 and TRBJ1-5; D uncertain. Germline CDR1 reads SGHRS; CDR2 reads YFSETQ. V was pared by 0 bases and J by 4 bases, with 11 bases between. CDR3 length: 15 amino acids. CDR3 in DNA: TGCGCCAGCAGCTTGGGAGGACTGGGGAATCAGCCCCAGCATTTT. Residues: CASSLGGLGNQPQHF. The whole variable domain, remainder taken from reference TRBV5-1 and TRBJ1-5, is KAGVTQTPRYLIKTRGQQVTLSCSPISGHRSVSWYQQTPGQGLQFLFEYFSETQRNKGNFPGRFSGRQFSNSRSEMNVSTLELGDSALYLCASSLGGLGNQPQHFGDGTRLSIL.

The V call is TRBV5-1, the J call TRBJ2-1, with TRBD2 matching 8 bases. Trimming cost V 2 bases and J 9 bases; bases outside gene matches: 7. This CDR3 contains 14 residues. Germline V gene data show CDR1 as SGHRS and CDR2 as YFSETQ. This CDR3 is CASSFAGGLGEQFF. The CDR3 region has the DNA TGCGCCAGCAGCTTCGCGGGAGGACTGGGTGAGCAGTTCTTC.

The genes are TRBV9 and TRBJ2-3; D is unclear. The CDR3 runs to 12 residues. The germline V gene encodes CDR1 SGDLS and CDR2 YYNGEE. V was trimmed by 0 bases and J by 6 bases, leaving 5 bases between them. The CDR3 is CASSVVVDTQYF. CDR3 bases: TGTGCCAGCAGCGTAGTGGTGGATACGCAGTATTTT.

The V gene is TRBV9, the J gene TRBJ2-7; D may be TRBD2 (6 bases). This CDR3 is 16 amino acids long. CDR1 is SGDLS and CDR2 is YYNGEE in the germline V gene. The V gene lost 0 bases and the J gene lost 4 bases, with 17 bases spanning the gap. CDR3 sequence: CASSVGRSGFVYEQYF. Written as DNA, the CDR3 is TGTGCCAGCAGCGTAGGGCGAAGCGGGTTTGTGTACGAGCAGTACTTC.

This sequence joins TRBV6-6 and TRBJ2-7, with 11 bases that match TRBD1. The CDR3 extends over 12 amino acids. V lost 11 bases and J lost 6; bases outside the gene matches: 6. The germline V gene has CDR1 MNHNY and CDR2 SVGAGI (reference sequence). The CDR3 nucleotides are TGTGCCGTCTCCGGGACAGGGGGCGAGCAGTACTTC. Amino acids: CAVSGTGGEQYF.

The chain has TRBV2 and TRBJ1-4; possible D gene TRBD1, 5 bases. Germline loops: CDR1 SNHLY, CDR2 FYNNEI. This CDR3 comprises 15 residues. V dropped 3 bases and J dropped 2 bases, with 10 bases sitting between them. The CDR3 bases are TGTGCCAGCAGTGAGGCGGGGCGGACTAATGAAAAACTGTTTTTT. As protein: CASSEAGRTNEKLFF.

This clone came up once. The gene calls are TRBV19 and TRBJ2-3; the D is unclear. CDR1 and CDR2 (germline): LNHDA, SQIVND (reference sequence). The CDR3 runs 14 residues. V gave up 3 bases and J gave up 2 bases, with 9 bases separating them. CDR3 region: CASSIDRTTDTQYF. CDR3 sequence (DNA): TGTGCCAGTAGTATCGACCGAACCACAGATACGCAGTATTTT.

The chain couples TRBV5-1 to TRBJ1-5; D ambiguous. Germline-derived CDR1 and CDR2 are SGHRS and YFSETQ. With 7 bases removed from V and 0 bases from J, the gap between germline ends came to 8 bases. The CDR3 spans 13 residues. CDR3 coding DNA: TGCGCCAGCTTCAACCATAGCAATCAGCCCCAGCATTTT. Protein product: CASFNHSNQPQHF. The complete variable domain, with remaining parts taken from reference TRBV5-1 and TRBJ1-5, reads KAGVTQTPRYLIKTRGQQVTLSCSPISGHRSVSWYQQTPGQGLQFLFEYFSETQRNKGNFPGRFSGRQFSNSRSEMNVSTLELGDSALYLCASFNHSNQPQHFGDGTRLSIL.

The chain combines TRBV5-4 with TRBJ2-2; 7 bases are shared with TRBD1. The CDR3 spans 16 residues. Germline values: CDR1 SGHNT, CDR2 YYREEE (reference sequence). J gave up 6 bases and V 0 bases, and 8 bases lay outside the gene matches. The CDR3 DNA follows: TGTGCCAGCAGCTTGGTTGGCAGGGGGTGGGCCGGGGAGCTGTTTTTT. It codes for CASSLVGRGWAGELFF.

This clone is a singleton in its sample. This sequence joins TRBV28 and TRBJ1-2, with TRBD1 matching over 11 bases. Trimming took 4 bases from V and 7 from J; bases not matched to a gene: 5. The CDR3 covers 14 residues. Germline values: CDR1 MDHEN, CDR2 SYDVKM. This CDR3 is CASSSGQGASGYTF. The CDR3 region has the DNA TGTGCCAGCAGTTCTGGACAGGGGGCCTCTGGCTACACCTTC.

This clone was detected a few times. V and J are TRBV27 and TRBJ1-6; TRBD1 matches 7 bases. This CDR3 is 14 amino acids long. Germline loops: CDR1 MNHEY, CDR2 SMNVEV (reference sequence). V was pared by 6 bases and J by 6 bases, with 5 bases of the junction left unmatched. The CDR3 protein is CASRTQGVNSPLHF. The CDR3 nucleotides are TGTGCCAGCAGGACCCAGGGGGTTAATTCACCCCTCCACTTT.

This chain uses TRBV5-1 with TRBJ2-1, with a tentative D call TRBD2 (6 bases). V lost 4 bases and J 5 bases, leaving 16 bases between the germline ends. The CDR3 has 15 amino acids. Germline-derived CDR1 and CDR2 are SGHRS and YFSETQ. In DNA form, the CDR3 reads TGCGCCAGCAGCACGGGGACTGGGGCAGACAATGAGCAGTTCTTC. It is translated as CASSTGTGADNEQFF.